This T cell receptor (beta chain) was found in a study of blood T cell repertoires in COVID-19. Study context: Collection of acute and convalescent COVID-19 samples took place in the United States, Italy and Spain.

In the original analysis: Amplifying reference gene primers gave estimates of nucleated cell counts. Sequencing was performed with immunoSEQ multiplex PCR; in TCRdb, only in-frame clones are kept and a portion is missing. V and J calls and clone size come straight from that table; D and trimming were deduced from the DNA. The sample has 110,000 to 150,000 clones, about 80% seen once; the top ten hold 5.5% to 8%. The sample was peripheral blood. This receptor was identified in a human donor in a cohort sampled during active COVID-19.

DNA for the CDR3: TGTGCCAGCAGTATACTACAGGGGGCAAGGGGAAACACCATATATTTT. The encoded protein is CASSILQGARGNTIYF. J is TRBJ1-3 and V is TRBV2; 9 nucleotides agree with TRBD1. The V segment lost 5 bases and the J segment 4 bases; nucleotides outside the gene matches: 9. The CDR3 has 16 residues. Looked up from germline, CDR1 is SNHLY and CDR2 is FYNNEI.